This T cell receptor (beta chain) came from a study of CD8 T cells in ankylosing spondylitis. Study-wide results and limits: Matched ankylosing spondylitis synovial fluid reportedly contained a significantly enriched population of disease-linked clones. Disease-linked clones proved CD8+ and comparatively uncommon in peripheral blood.

One entry per CDR3 protein, called by TCRdb with MiXCR from the 5' RACE reads. This sample carries 200,000 to 300,000 distinct CDR3 sequences, about 11% of them seen once, and the ten largest clones take around 2.6%. This clonotype was counted between two and nine times. Its antigen remains unknown. This CDR3 is built from 13 residues. Trimming stripped 6 bases from V and 2 bases from J, with 10 bases between. The chain recombines TRBV12-3 or TRBV12-4 with TRBJ1-1; a possible D gene is TRBD1 (6 bases). The origin of this receptor is a male donor with ankylosing spondylitis or in good health (not recorded which). The sample was blood, either unsorted or a sorted T cell fraction (not recorded which). The CDR3 DNA follows: TGTGCCAGCAGGAGACAGGCTAACACTGAAGCTTTCTTT. Amino acid sequence: CASRRQANTEAFF.